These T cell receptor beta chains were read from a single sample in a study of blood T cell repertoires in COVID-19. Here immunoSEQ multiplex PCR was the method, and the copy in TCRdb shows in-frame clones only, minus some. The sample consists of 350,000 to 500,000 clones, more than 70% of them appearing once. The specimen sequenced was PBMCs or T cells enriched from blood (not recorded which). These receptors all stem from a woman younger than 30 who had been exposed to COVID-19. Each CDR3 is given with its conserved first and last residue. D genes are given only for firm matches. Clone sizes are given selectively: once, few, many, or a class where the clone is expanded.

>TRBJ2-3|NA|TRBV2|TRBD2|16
TGTGCCAGCAGTGAAGTTCAACTAGCGGGGGGAGATACGCAGTATTTT
CASSEVQLAGGDTQYF
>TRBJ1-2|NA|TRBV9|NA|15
TGTGCCAGCAGCGTAGGGCAGGGACTTAACTATGGCTACACCTTC
CASSVGQGLNYGYTF
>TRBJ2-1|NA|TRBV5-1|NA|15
TGCGCCAGCAGCTTGGGCGAGCTCCTTGGCAATGAGCAGTTCTTC
CASSLGELLGNEQFF
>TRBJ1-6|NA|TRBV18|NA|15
TGTGCCAGCTCACCACAATCCCAGGGTAGTTCACCCCTCCACTTT
CASSPQSQGSSPLHF
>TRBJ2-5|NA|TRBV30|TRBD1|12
TGTGCCTGGGACAGGGGTGGGGAGACCCAGTACTTC
CAWDRGGETQYF
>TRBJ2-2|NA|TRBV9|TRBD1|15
TGTGCCAGCAGCACAGGACAGGGTTCCACCGGGGAGCTGTTTTTT
CASSTGQGSTGELFF
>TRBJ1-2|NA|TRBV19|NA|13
TGTGCCAGTAGCGTATCAGGGAACTATGGCTACACCTTC
CASSVSGNYGYTF
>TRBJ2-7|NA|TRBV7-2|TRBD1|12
TGTGCCAGCAGCGCGACAGGGTACGAGCAGTACTTC
CASSATGYEQYF
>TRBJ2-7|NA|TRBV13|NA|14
TGTGCCAGCAGCGTAACCGGGAACCAGTACGAGCAGTACTTC
CASSVTGNQYEQYF
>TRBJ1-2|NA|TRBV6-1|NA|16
TGTGCCAGCAGCGAAGTACCGTGGGAGTTTGACTATGGCTACACCTTC
CASSEVPWEFDYGYTF
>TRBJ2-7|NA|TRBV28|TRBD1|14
TGTGCCAGCAGTCCGCCCGGGACAGGGGCCGAGCAGTACTTC
CASSPPGTGAEQYF
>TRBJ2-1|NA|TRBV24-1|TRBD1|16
TGTGCCACCAGTGACAATGACAGGGGCTCCTACAATGAGCAGTTCTTC
CATSDNDRGSYNEQFF
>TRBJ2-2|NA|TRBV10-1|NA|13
TGCGCCAGCAGTAACAGGGTTAACGGGGAGCTGTTTTTT
CASSNRVNGELFF
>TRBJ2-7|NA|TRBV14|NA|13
TGTGCCAGCACTGATAGAAGAAGCTACGAGCAGTACTTC
CASTDRRSYEQYF
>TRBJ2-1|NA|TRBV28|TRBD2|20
TGTGCCAGCAGTTACCCGGGACTAGCGGTAGGAGGAAGCTCCTACAATGAGCAGTTCTTC
CASSYPGLAVGGSSYNEQFF
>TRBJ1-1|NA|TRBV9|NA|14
TGTGCCAGCAGCCAGGGTGGGATTAACACTGAAGCTTTCTTT
CASSQGGINTEAFF
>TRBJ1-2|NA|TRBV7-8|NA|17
TGTGCCAGCAGCTTAGATGCGATGGGGGCTCCTAACTATGGCTACACCTTC
CASSLDAMGAPNYGYTF
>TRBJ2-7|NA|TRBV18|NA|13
TGTGCCAGCTCACCGGCAGGGAAGTACGAGCAGTACTTC
CASSPAGKYEQYF
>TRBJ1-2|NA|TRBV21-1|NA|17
TGTGCCAGCAGCCTCCCGGGACAGGGGCCTCTGAACTATGGCTACACCTTC
CASSLPGQGPLNYGYTF
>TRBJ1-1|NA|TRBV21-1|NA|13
TGTGCCAGGGGGGGGTCAGCGAACACTGAAGCTTTCTTT
CARGGSANTEAFF
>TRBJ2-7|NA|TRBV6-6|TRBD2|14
TGTGCCAGCAAAAGGATTAGCGGGAGTCTCGAGCAGTACTTC
CASKRISGSLEQYF
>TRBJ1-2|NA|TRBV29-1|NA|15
TGCAGCGTTGGGGGGCTGGGCAGTTCTAACTATGGCTACACCTTC
CSVGGLGSSNYGYTF
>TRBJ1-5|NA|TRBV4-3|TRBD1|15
TGCGCCAGCAGCCAAGAGAGGGGGCCCGATCAGCCCCAGCATTTT
CASSQERGPDQPQHF
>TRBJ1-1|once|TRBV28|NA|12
TGTGCCTGCATCGATAGAGGCCGTGAAGCTTTCTTT
CACIDRGREAFF
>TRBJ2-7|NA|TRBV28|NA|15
TGTGCCAGCAGTTTAGTGGTCGGGAGCAGAAACGAGCAGTACTTC
CASSLVVGSRNEQYF
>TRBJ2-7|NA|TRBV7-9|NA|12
TGTGCCAGCAGCTCCCGCGAGAACGAGCAGTACTTC
CASSSRENEQYF
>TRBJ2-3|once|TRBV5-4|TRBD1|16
TGTGCCAGCAGCTTGGTGACAGGGGGAAGCGCAGATACGCAGTATTTT
CASSLVTGGSADTQYF
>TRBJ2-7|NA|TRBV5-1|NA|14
TGCGCCAGCAGCTTGCGCGTTGCGAGTGACGAGCAGTACTTC
CASSLRVASDEQYF
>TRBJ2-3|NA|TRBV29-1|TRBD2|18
TGCAGCGTTGATCGCGGGCTAGCGGGGGTGCCTAGCACAGATACGCAGTATTTT
CSVDRGLAGVPSTDTQYF
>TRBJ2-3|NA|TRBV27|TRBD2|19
TGTGCCAGCAGTTTACCTAGCGGGGAGCGGGAGGGCTTGGCAGATACGCAGTATTTT
CASSLPSGEREGLADTQYF
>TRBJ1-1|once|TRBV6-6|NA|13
TGTGCCAGCAGCCCCGGCGGGGACACTGAAGCTTTCTTT
CASSPGGDTEAFF
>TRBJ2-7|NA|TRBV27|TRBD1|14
TGTGCCAGCAGTTTCGGGGACAGCTCCTACGAGCAGTACTTC
CASSFGDSSYEQYF
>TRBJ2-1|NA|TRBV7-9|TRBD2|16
TGTGCCAGCAGCTTAGCACTAGCGGGACCGTACAATGAGCAGTTCTTC
CASSLALAGPYNEQFF
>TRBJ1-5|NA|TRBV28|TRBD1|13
TGTGCCAGCAGGACAGGGGGCGCGCAGCCCCAGCATTTT
CASRTGGAQPQHF
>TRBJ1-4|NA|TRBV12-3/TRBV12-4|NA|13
TGTGCCAGCAGGACTAGTGTTAATGAAAAACTGTTTTTT
CASRTSVNEKLFF
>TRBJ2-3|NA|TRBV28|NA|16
TGTGCCAGCAGTTTAGAACTAGAGCCCAGCACAGATACGCAGTATTTT
CASSLELEPSTDTQYF
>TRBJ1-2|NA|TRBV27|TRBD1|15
TGTGCCAGCAGTGGCGGGACAGGGAGATTCTATGGCTACACCTTC
CASSGGTGRFYGYTF
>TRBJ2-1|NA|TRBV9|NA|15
TGTGCCAGCAGCGTAGCAGGGGGGATCTACAATGAGCAGTTCTTC
CASSVAGGIYNEQFF
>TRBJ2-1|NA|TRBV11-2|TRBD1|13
TGTGCCAGCCGGGGACAGGGGGGTCATGAGCAGTTCTTC
CASRGQGGHEQFF